The clone carrying this T cell receptor beta chain was seen many times. As yet, its antigen is unknown. The source of the sample is a study of neurological immune-mediated disorders. General study results and limits: HTLV-1-associated myelopathy showed the most TCR clonal expansion; multiple sclerosis the least, below healthy controls.

The method for making cDNA was 5'RACE, and it used 10-nucleotide random UMIs. MiXCR, applied by TCRdb to the 5' RACE reads, yields one record per CDR3 protein. The sample consists of roughly 30,000 distinct CDR3 sequences, approximately 5.2% of them appearing once. The specimen sequenced was CD4+ T cells from blood. The receptor comes from a woman aged 50 to 60 in good health.

The CDR3 loop is CASSFTGGNQPQHF. In DNA form, the CDR3 reads TGTGCCAGCAGCTTCACAGGGGGTAATCAGCCCCAGCATTTT. The chain uses TRBV7-2 and TRBJ1-5, with 8 bases matching TRBD1. Germline V gene lookup returns CDR1 SGHTA and CDR2 FQGNSA. The CDR3 extends over 14 amino acids. With 3 bases clipped from V and 4 bases from J, the junction kept 2 bases outside the gene matches.